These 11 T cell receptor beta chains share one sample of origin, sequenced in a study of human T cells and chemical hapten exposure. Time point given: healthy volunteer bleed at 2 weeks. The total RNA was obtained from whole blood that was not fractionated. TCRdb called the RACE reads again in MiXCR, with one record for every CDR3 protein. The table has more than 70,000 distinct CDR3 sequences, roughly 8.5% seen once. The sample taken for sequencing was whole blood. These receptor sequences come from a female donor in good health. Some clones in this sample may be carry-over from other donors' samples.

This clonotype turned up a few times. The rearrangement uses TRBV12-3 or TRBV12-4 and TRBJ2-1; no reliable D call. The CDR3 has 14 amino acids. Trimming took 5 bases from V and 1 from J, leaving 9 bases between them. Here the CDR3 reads CASSRGPSYNEQFF. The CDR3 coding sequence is TGTGCCAGCAGTCGTGGTCCATCCTACAATGAGCAGTTCTTC.

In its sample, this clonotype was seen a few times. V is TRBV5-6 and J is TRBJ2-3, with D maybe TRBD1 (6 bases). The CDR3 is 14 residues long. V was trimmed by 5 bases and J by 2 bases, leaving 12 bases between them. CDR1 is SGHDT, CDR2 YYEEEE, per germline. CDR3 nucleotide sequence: TGTGCCAGCAGGCCGGGACACTCCACAGATACGCAGTATTTT. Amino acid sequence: CASRPGHSTDTQYF.

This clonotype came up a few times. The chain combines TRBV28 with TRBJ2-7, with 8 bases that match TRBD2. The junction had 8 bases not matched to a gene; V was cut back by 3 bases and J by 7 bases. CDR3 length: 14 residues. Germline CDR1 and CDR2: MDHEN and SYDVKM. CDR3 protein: CASSFNGRAGEQYF. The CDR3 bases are TGTGCCAGCAGTTTTAACGGGAGGGCCGGGGAGCAGTACTTC.

The CDR3 sequence: CASSYSVGQETQYF. The CDR3 DNA reads as TGTGCCAGCAGTTACTCAGTAGGGCAAGAGACCCAGTACTTC. The chain couples TRBV6-2 or TRBV6-3 to TRBJ2-5; D gene ambiguous. Germline V lookup: CDR1 MNHEY, CDR2 SVGEGT. This CDR3 spans 14 amino acids. The germline V and J ends were trimmed by 0 bases and 2 bases, with 7 bases remaining between them.

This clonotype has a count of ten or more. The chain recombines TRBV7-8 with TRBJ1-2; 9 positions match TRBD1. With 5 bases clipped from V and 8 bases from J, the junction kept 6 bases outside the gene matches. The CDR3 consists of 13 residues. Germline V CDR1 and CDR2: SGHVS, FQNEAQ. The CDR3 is CASSTGGAGGYTF. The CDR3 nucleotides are TGTGCCAGCAGCACAGGGGGCGCAGGGGGCTACACCTTC.

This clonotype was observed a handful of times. CDR3 sequence reads: CASSPVSGREETQYF. DNA for the CDR3: TGCGCCAGCAGCCCCGTAAGCGGGAGGGAAGAGACCCAGTACTTC. The chain recombines TRBV4-3 with TRBJ2-5; 10 bases are a match to TRBD2. The CDR3 contains 15 residues. V lost 4 bases, J lost 3 bases, and 5 bases stayed unmatched. Germline lookup yields CDR1 LGHNA and CDR2 YSLEER.

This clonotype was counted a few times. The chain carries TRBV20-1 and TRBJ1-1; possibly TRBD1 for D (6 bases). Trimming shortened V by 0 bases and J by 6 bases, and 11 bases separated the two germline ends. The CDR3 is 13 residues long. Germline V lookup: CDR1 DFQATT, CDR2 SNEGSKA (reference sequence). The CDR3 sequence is CSARETGRAEAFF. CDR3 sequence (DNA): TGCAGTGCTAGAGAGACAGGTCGGGCTGAAGCTTTCTTT.

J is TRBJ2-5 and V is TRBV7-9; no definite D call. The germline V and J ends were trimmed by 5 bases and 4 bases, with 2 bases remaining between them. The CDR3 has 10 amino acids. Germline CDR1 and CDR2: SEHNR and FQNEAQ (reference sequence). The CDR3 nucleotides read TGTGCCAGCAGCGCAGAGACCCAGTACTTC. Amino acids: CASSAETQYF.

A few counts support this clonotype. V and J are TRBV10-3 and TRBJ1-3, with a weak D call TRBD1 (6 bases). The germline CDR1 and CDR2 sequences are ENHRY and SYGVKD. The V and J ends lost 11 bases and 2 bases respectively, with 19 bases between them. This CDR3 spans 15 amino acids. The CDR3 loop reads CAADVGGAPGNTIYF. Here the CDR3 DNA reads TGTGCCGCCGATGTTGGGGGCGCTCCTGGAAACACCATATATTTT.

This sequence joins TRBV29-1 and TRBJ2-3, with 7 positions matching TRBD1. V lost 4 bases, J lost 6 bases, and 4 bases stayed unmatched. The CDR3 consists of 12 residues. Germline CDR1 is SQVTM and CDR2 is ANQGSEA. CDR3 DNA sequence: TGCAGCGTTGGACAGGGTTCGGATACGCAGTATTTT. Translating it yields CSVGQGSDTQYF.

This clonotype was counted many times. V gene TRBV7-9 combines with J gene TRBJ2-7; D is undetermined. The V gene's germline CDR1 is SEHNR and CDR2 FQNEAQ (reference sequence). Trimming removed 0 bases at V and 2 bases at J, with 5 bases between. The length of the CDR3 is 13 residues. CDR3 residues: CASSLAPAYEQYF. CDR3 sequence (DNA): TGTGCCAGCAGCTTAGCCCCCGCCTACGAGCAGTACTTC.